Detailed here is one T cell receptor (beta chain). Its cognate antigen is unknown. After removal of 0 bases from V and 8 bases from J, the junction contained 4 bases not matched to a gene. The CDR3 runs 14 residues. Germline V gene sequence: CDR1 LGHDT, CDR2 YNNKEL (reference sequence). The data are from a study of CD8 T cells in ankylosing spondylitis. Findings and limits, study-wide: Matched ankylosing spondylitis synovial fluid reportedly contained a significantly enriched population of disease-linked clones. Researchers report that disease-linked clones proved CD8+ and relatively rare in peripheral blood. Ankylosing spondylitis blood appeared to be characterized by a TCR beta motif of 8 or 9 highly homologous variants.

A quantitative 5'-RACE method, one with molecular barcodes, was used to make TCR beta libraries. TCRdb reanalysed the 5' RACE reads using MiXCR and keeps one entry per CDR3 protein. The sample shows about 540,000 distinct CDR3 sequences, about 13% of them seen only once. This chain joins TRBV3-1 and TRBJ2-1; 7 nucleotides agree with TRBD2. The sequenced sample consisted of blood, either unsorted or a sorted T cell fraction (not recorded which). This receptor was obtained from a male donor with ankylosing spondylitis. DNA of the CDR3: TGTGCCAGCAGCCAAGACGGCCGGGGGGATGAGCAGTTCTTC. Translating it yields CASSQDGRGDEQFF.